The text below deals with one TCR beta chain. This clonotype was observed many times. What this receptor recognizes is not known. The sample holds no much larger clone one base away, and base qualities are not on file. The TCR beta CDR3 regions were amplified from the RNA transcripts. A first-round RT-PCR of the TCR CDR3 used the HTBI primer set with the Qiagen OneStep RT-PCR kit. The libraries were constructed in a second round of multiplex PCR and then size-selected and purified. The libraries were sequenced on an Illumina HiSeq2000 using paired-end 100 bp reads. From the authors' description of their analysis: Raw data were processed with SOAPnuke, discarding reads with adapters, uncalled bases, mean Phred below 15, or no exact constant-primer or identifier match. COPE v1.2.5 was used to merge the high-quality paired reads, and each unique nucleotide sequence was defined as a clonotype. MiTCR v1.1 was used to align the clonotypes against IMGT TRBV, TRBD and TRBJ reference segments. Only V-J combinations with frequency above 0.0001, covering 99% to 99.2% of repertoires, were analysed. A TCS score was defined as the ratio of F50 (clonal expansion) to E x V (chaos), with BLOSUM62-based TCRdist applied between CDR3 peptides within each V-J. Welch's t-statistics and random forest reduced roughly 500 V-J features to 10 to 15, which were used in a naive Bayes classifier (R e1071). The Morisita-Horn index was used to measure how similar the thyroid and blood repertoires were. TCRdb reprocessing: public reads trimmed at Q25 with fastp, clones called with MiXCR, in-frame beta chains kept. A single entry per CDR3 protein holds the most common genes and DNA from its merged rows. The V and J calls come from TCRdb's annotation, not from the publication. The sample profile shows hundreds of thousands of distinct CDR3 sequences; roughly 14% of them were found once. The top ten clonotypes cover around 4% of the sample.

Ophthalmopathy patients had moderately to severely active disease, with a Clinical Activity Score of 3 or more, a NOSPECS grade of 4 or more, and a disease duration of less than 3 months. Patients with uncontrolled infections, other autoimmune diseases, pregnancy or lactation were excluded. Diagnoses relied on clinical symptoms, serum thyroxine and TRAb, thyroid ultrasound and orbital computed tomography. PBMCs were separated from approximately 9.9 ml of fresh peripheral blood using Ficoll-Paque density gradient centrifugation. Trizol reagent was used to extract total RNA, and RNA quality was then checked on an Agilent 2100 Bioanalyzer. The sample comes from a study of T cells in Graves' hyperthyroidism and ophthalmopathy (dated by TCRdb to the late 2010s). Turning to the overall study: Peripheral blood samples were taken at the time of initial diagnosis, prior to any treatment. To identify distinguishing TCR V-J signatures, a discovery cohort of 100 patients was used, comprising some 45 with Graves' ophthalmopathy and some 60 with stable Graves' hyperthyroidism. Prospective prediction of ophthalmopathy was tested in an independent validation cohort consisting of roughly 20 hyperthyroidism patients and approximately 16 patients who later progressed to ophthalmopathy. For training and testing, the 100 or so patients in the discovery cohort were randomly divided in a 7:3 ratio. The study also compared thyroid tissue and blood T-cell repertoires from several Graves' hyperthyroidism patients. After sampling, hyperthyroidism patients received methimazole starting at 30 mg daily, and ophthalmopathy patients received high-dose intravenous methylprednisolone. According to the paper, TCR Vbeta CDR3 sequencing was carried out on 135 peripheral blood samples, which came from some 41 ophthalmopathy, under 80 hyperthyroidism and approximately 17 progressor patients.

V lost 6 bases and J lost 5 bases, and the count of bases not matched to a germline gene is 7. As encoded in the germline V gene, CDR1 is MGHDK while CDR2 is SYGVNS. The CDR3 holds 15 amino acids from the cysteine to the phenylalanine. Of all the DNA, just the CDR3 is kept, 45 bases in frame from base 1. Points the paper makes about the study in general: Sample size was not statistically predetermined, and investigators were not blinded to group allocation. In validation, progression to ophthalmopathy was predicted by the model with 70% to 71% sensitivity and roughly 76% specificity, a median of about 6.8 months before onset. A model built on a 13 V-J signature distinguished ophthalmopathy from stable hyperthyroidism, reaching over 85% sensitivity and about 81% specificity in cross-validation and 80%/75% in testing. Most expanded thyroid clonotypes (frequency above 0.001) were also found in blood, which suggests that blood repertoires may mirror thyroid immune responses.

In this chain, TRBV25-1 is recombined with TRBJ2-2; the central 9 bases match TRBD1. What was sequenced was blood. This receptor was taken from a woman between 35 and 50 years old with Graves' ophthalmopathy. The sequence in DNA is TGTGCCAGCAGGTTAGGGGGACAGGGAACCGGGGAGCTGTTTTTT. Its translation is CASRLGGQGTGELFF. With the rest looked up from the reference TRBV25-1 and TRBJ2-2 genes rather than sequenced, the full variable domain is EADIYQTPRYLVIGTGKKITLECSQTMGHDKMYWYQQDPGMELHLIHYSYGVNSTEKGDLSSESTVSRIRTEHFPLTLESARPSHTSQYLCASRLGGQGTGELFFGEGSRLTVL.